These T cell receptor beta chains were read from a single sample in a study of cytomegalovirus exposure and HLA in healthy donors. Profiling relied on immunoSEQ multiplex PCR, and the TCRdb table lists in-frame clones only, not all of them. The sample consists of over 85,000 clones, approximately 87% of them appearing once. The sequencing input was PBMCs. The receptors stem from a man aged 35-49 years in good health and CMV-seronegative. Each CDR3 is given with its conserved first and last residue. D genes are given only for firm matches. Only part of the rows carry a size: once, few, many, or a class if the clone is expanded.

TRBJ2-7	NA	TRBV7-8	TRBD2	TGTGCCAGCAGCTTAGGCCTAGCGGCTACCTACGAGCAGTACTTC	CASSLGLAATYEQYF
TRBJ1-1	NA	TRBV2	NA	TGTGCCAGCAGTGGATACAGCCCCACTGAAGCTTTCTTT	CASSGYSPTEAFF
TRBJ1-2	NA	TRBV5-5	NA	TGTGCCAGCAGCCCCAGGGGCGCCAGCTATGGCTACACCTTC	CASSPRGASYGYTF
TRBJ1-2	NA	TRBV5-6	NA	TGTGCCAGCAGCCCTGACATCTACTATGGCTACACCTTC	CASSPDIYYGYTF
TRBJ2-1	NA	TRBV19	TRBD2	TGTGCCAGTAGTCGGACTAGTCTGGGTGAGCAGTTCTTC	CASSRTSLGEQFF
TRBJ2-7	NA	TRBV18	NA	TGTGCCAGCTCACCACCTATTCGTAGAGGACACACCTACGAGCAGTACTTC	CASSPPIRRGHTYEQYF
TRBJ2-7	NA	TRBV6-1	NA	TGTGCCAGCAGTGGGCCTGGGACAAGTTCCTACGAGCAGTACTTC	CASSGPGTSSYEQYF
TRBJ2-7	few	TRBV5-5	TRBD2	TGTGCCAGCAGCTTGGTCCCGGGGGGGAATTACGAGCAGTACTTC	CASSLVPGGNYEQYF
TRBJ1-2	once	TRBV6-5	TRBD1	TGTGCCAGCAGTTACACCGGACAGGGTTCCTATGGCTACACCTTC	CASSYTGQGSYGYTF
TRBJ2-1	NA	TRBV6-5	TRBD2	TGTGCCAGCAGTTTGCTAGCGGGGGCCCTGTACAATGAGCAGTTCTTC	CASSLLAGALYNEQFF
TRBJ1-2	NA	TRBV9	TRBD1	TGTGCCAGCAGCGCCCGAGGAGGGACAGGGGCCCACTATGGCTACACCTTC	CASSARGGTGAHYGYTF
TRBJ2-7	NA	TRBV7-6	NA	TGTGCCAGCAGCTCTTTATACGAGCAGTACTTC	CASSSLYEQYF
TRBJ1-2	NA	TRBV2	TRBD1	TGTGCCAGCAGCTGGGACAGGGTAACGGGCGGCTACACCTTC	CASSWDRVTGGYTF
TRBJ2-2	NA	TRBV5-1	TRBD2	TGCGCCAGCAGCTCCCTAATGGAAGCGGGGTTAACCGGGGAGCTGTTTTTT	CASSSLMEAGLTGELFF
TRBJ2-2	NA	TRBV13	TRBD1	TGTGCCAGCAGCTTCTGGACAGGGGGCCCCTCGAACACCGGGGAGCTGTTTTTT	CASSFWTGGPSNTGELFF
TRBJ2-7	NA	TRBV15	TRBD2	TGTGCCACCAGCAGAGACAGGGAGGGGTCACGCGAGCAGTACTTC	CATSRDREGSREQYF
TRBJ2-7	NA	TRBV6-5	TRBD1	TGTGCCAGCAGTAGAGGGACAGGTTCCGAGCAGTACTTC	CASSRGTGSEQYF
TRBJ1-1	NA	TRBV15	NA	TGTGCCACCAGCAGAGATCCGAGGAGGCGGGCGAACACTGAAGCTTTCTTT	CATSRDPRRRANTEAFF
TRBJ2-5	NA	TRBV5-4	TRBD2	TGTGCCAGCAGCTTGGAGGGGGCGGGGGGGGCCTCTCAAGAGACCCAGTACTTC	CASSLEGAGGASQETQYF
TRBJ2-1	NA	TRBV11-2	TRBD2	TGTGCCAGCAGCACTAGCGGGGGGCACAATGAGCAGTTCTTC	CASSTSGGHNEQFF
TRBJ2-7	NA	TRBV7-9	NA	TGTGCCAGCAGCTTACAGGGGTACGAGCAGTACTTC	CASSLQGYEQYF
TRBJ1-1	NA	TRBV27	NA	TGTGCCAGCAGTTTTGGAGGGTGGGAAGGGACTGAAGCTTTCTTT	CASSFGGWEGTEAFF
TRBJ2-3	NA	TRBV5-1	NA	TGCGCCAGCAGCCCCAAAGTGGCGGGCAGCACAGATACGCAGTATTTT	CASSPKVAGSTDTQYF
TRBJ1-1	once	TRBV6-5	NA	TGTGCCACCCTAGTGACGAGTATGAACACTGAAGCTTTCTTT	CATLVTSMNTEAFF
TRBJ2-7	few	TRBV13	TRBD2	TGTGCCAGCAGCGCGACTAGCGGTGTGGAGCAGTACTTC	CASSATSGVEQYF
TRBJ2-7	NA	TRBV6-6	TRBD1	TGTGCCAGCAGTTACGCCGAGCAGGGGGCAGGCGAGCAGTACTTC	CASSYAEQGAGEQYF